Listed below are T cell receptor beta chains from one sample, sequenced in a study of graft-versus-host responses after intestinal transplantation. Only in-frame clones appear in the TCRdb table, and some are missing; sequencing was by immunoSEQ multiplex PCR. This table holds some 39,000 clones, approximately 89% found once. Sample: PBMCs, taken around 270 days after transplant. The source of these receptors is a human patient who received an intestinal transplant, so some T cells may come from the graft donor. CDR3s include the opening cysteine and the closing phenylalanine or tryptophan. The D gene is left open where the match is weak. Not every row has a clone size; where given, it reads once, few, many or a size class.

>TRBJ2-3|-|TRBV5-1|once
TGCGCCAGCAGCTTGGTTGCTAGCGCGGCAGATACGCAGTATTTT
CASSLVASAADTQYF
>TRBJ2-1|TRBD2|TRBV19|once
TGTGCCAGTGGAACGCTACCCAGGGACTATTTTCCCTACAATGAGCAGTTCTTC
CASGTLPRDYFPYNEQFF
>TRBJ2-7|-|TRBV18|-
TGTGCCAGCTCACCACCGGGGGAACGGTACGAGCAGTACTTC
CASSPPGERYEQYF
>TRBJ2-6|TRBD2|TRBV6-4|-
TGTGCCAGCAGTGACCAGACTAGCGGGCGGTTCTCTGGGGCCAACGTCCTGACTTTC
CASSDQTSGRFSGANVLTF
>TRBJ2-7|TRBD2|TRBV7-2|-
TGTGCCAGCAGTCCGGGGGGTTACTCGGGCGAGCAGTACTTC
CASSPGGYSGEQYF
>TRBJ2-3|TRBD2|TRBV30|-
TGTACCTTTATAGCGGGGGGTTTCACAGATACGCAGTATTTT
CTFIAGGFTDTQYF
>TRBJ2-2|-|TRBV11-2|-
TGTGCCAGCAGCCTCGGCCAGAGCACCGGGGAGCTGTTTTTT
CASSLGQSTGELFF
>TRBJ2-2|-|TRBV5-8|-
TGTGCCAGCAGCTTCGGGCCTTCGAACACCGGGGAGCTGTTTTTT
CASSFGPSNTGELFF
>TRBJ1-5|TRBD1|TRBV30|-
TGTGCCTGGAGTTCAGGGGGGGATCAGCCCCAGCATTTT
CAWSSGGDQPQHF
>TRBJ2-5|-|TRBV20-1|few
TGCAGTGCTAGAGAAGTGGAGACCCAGTACTTC
CSAREVETQYF
>TRBJ2-2|TRBD1|TRBV15|few
TGTGCCACCAGCAGAACCTCCGGGACAGGAGGTTTTAAGGGATGCACCGGGGAGCTGTTTTTT
CATSRTSGTGGFKGCTGELFF
>TRBJ1-1|-|TRBV5-8|-
TGTGCCAGCAGCTTGGGCCCCGGGTTGTTCACTGAAGCTTTCTTT
CASSLGPGLFTEAFF
>TRBJ2-1|TRBD1|TRBV5-6|-
TGTGCCAGCAGTTCCCAATACCTAGAGGGGGCCGCCTACAATGAGCAGTTCTTC
CASSSQYLEGAAYNEQFF
>TRBJ1-1|-|TRBV10-2|-
TGCGCCAGCAGTGACAGTCCCGGGAACACTGAAGCTTTCTTT
CASSDSPGNTEAFF
>TRBJ1-1|-|TRBV11-3|-
TGTGCCAGCAGCCAAAGCGAAGCCGAAGCTTTCTTT
CASSQSEAEAFF
>TRBJ1-2|-|TRBV2|-
TGTGCCAGCAGTGAAGCGGGACTGAGTTATGGCTACACCTTC
CASSEAGLSYGYTF
>TRBJ2-1|TRBD2|TRBV12-5|-
TGTGCTAGTGGTTCTGGACTAGCGGGACACAATGAGCAGTTCTTC
CASGSGLAGHNEQFF
>TRBJ2-5|TRBD2|TRBV27|-
TGTGCCAGCAGTTCTCTCAGCGGGGGAGGAGAGACCCAGTACTTC
CASSSLSGGGETQYF